This entry describes one T cell receptor beta chain. Its cognate antigen is unknown. This CDR3 is built from 15 residues. Germline values: CDR1 SQVTM, CDR2 ANQGSEA. V was clipped by 3 bases and J by 3 bases, with 16 bases between them. This entry comes from a study of CD8 T cells in Susac syndrome. The overall study: At the time of blood draw, patients with Susac syndrome were therapy-naive, receiving corticosteroids, or receiving intravenous immunoglobulin alone.

Random hexamers were used to reverse transcribe an amount of roughly 0.45 to 1 ug RNA. TCRdb redid the calling of the immunoSEQ multiplex PCR reads with MiXCR, one entry per CDR3 protein. The sample comprises about 240,000 distinct CDR3 sequences, around 96% of which are singletons, and about 0.095% rests with the top ten. Findings and caveats of the study: The CD4+ T cell repertoires in Susac syndrome were not clonally expanded.

The TCR comes from a human donor with Susac syndrome. The source material was CD4+ T cells from PBMCs. The chain employs TRBV29-1 and TRBJ2-3, with a weak D call TRBD2 (6 bases). CDR3 nucleotides: TGCAGCGTTGATGCGAGAGGCCGGGGGACAGATACGCAGTATTTT. Amino acid sequence: CSVDARGRGTDTQYF.